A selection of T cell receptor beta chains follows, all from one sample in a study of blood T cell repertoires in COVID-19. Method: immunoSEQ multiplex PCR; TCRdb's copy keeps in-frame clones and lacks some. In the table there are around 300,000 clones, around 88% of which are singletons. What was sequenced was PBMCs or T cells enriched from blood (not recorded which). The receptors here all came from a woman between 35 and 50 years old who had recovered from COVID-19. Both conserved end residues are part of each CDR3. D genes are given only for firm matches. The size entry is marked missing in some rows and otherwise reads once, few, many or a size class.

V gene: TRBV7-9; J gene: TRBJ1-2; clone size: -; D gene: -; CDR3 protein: CASSLVAGEYGYTF; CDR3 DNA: TGTGCCAGCAGCTTAGTAGCAGGGGAGTATGGCTACACCTTC
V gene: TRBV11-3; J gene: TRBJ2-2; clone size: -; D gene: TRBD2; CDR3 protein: CASSFSPGRGAGELFF; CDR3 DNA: TGTGCCAGCAGCTTCAGCCCCGGGAGGGGCGCCGGGGAGCTGTTTTTT
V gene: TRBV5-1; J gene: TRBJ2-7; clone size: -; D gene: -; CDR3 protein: CASSLASGTPSYEQYF; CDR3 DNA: TGCGCCAGCAGCTTGGCCTCGGGGACACCATCCTACGAGCAGTACTTC
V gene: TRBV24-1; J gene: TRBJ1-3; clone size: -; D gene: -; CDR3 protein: CATSAGGEATSSGNTIYF; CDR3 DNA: TGTGCCACCAGTGCGGGCGGGGAAGCGACATCTTCTGGAAACACCATATATTTT
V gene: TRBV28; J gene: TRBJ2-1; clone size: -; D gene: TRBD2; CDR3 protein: CASSQATSGGTDEQFF; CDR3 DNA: TGTGCCAGCAGTCAGGCTACTAGCGGGGGGACGGATGAGCAGTTCTTC
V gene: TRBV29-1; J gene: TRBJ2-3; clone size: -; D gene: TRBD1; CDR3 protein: CSVARTGSIERTQYF; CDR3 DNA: TGCAGCGTTGCCCGGACAGGGAGTATCGAGAGGACGCAGTATTTT
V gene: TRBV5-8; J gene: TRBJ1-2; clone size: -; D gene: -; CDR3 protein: CASSLSLGRVYGYTF; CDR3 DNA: TGTGCCAGCAGCTTGAGTCTCGGCAGGGTCTATGGCTACACCTTC
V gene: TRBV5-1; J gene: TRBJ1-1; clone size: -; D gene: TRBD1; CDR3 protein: CASSNRQGAGSTEAFF; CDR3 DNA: TGCGCCAGCAGCAACCGACAGGGGGCGGGTAGCACTGAAGCTTTCTTT
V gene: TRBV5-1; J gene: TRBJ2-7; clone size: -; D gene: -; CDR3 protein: CASSLALAGSHEQYF; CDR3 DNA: TGCGCCAGCAGCTTGGCCTTGGCGGGATCCCACGAGCAGTACTTC
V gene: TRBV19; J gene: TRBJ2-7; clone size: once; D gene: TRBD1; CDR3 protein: CASSSGTGGIEQYF; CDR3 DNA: TGTGCCAGTAGTTCCGGGACAGGGGGAATCGAGCAGTACTTC
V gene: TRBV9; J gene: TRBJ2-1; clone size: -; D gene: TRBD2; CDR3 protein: CASSASGTSTYNEQFF; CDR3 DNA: TGTGCCAGCAGCGCCTCCGGGACTAGCACCTACAATGAGCAGTTCTTC
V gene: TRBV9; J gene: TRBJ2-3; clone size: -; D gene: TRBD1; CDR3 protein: CASSPRDSHTDTQYF; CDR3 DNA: TGTGCCAGCAGCCCACGGGACAGCCACACAGATACGCAGTATTTT
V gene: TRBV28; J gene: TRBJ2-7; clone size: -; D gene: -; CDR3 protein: CASSVTPQRQEQYF; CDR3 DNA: TGTGCCAGCAGTGTGACACCCCAAAGACAGGAGCAGTACTTC
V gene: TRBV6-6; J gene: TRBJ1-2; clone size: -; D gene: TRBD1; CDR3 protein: CASSPDRQQGGYTF; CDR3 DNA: TGTGCCAGCAGTCCGGACAGGCAACAGGGAGGCTACACCTTC
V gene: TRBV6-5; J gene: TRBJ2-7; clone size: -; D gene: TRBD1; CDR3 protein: CASTSPGQGTYEQYF; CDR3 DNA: TGTGCCAGCACCTCTCCGGGACAGGGCACCTACGAGCAGTACTTC
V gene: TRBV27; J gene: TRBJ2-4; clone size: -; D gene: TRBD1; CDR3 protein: CASRNRLGAGQGPNIQYF; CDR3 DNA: TGTGCCAGCAGAAATCGCTTGGGGGCGGGACAGGGACCGAACATTCAGTACTTC
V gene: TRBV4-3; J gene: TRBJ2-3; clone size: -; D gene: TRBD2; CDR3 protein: CASSQGLAGGRSTDTQYF; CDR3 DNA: TGCGCCAGCAGCCAGGGACTAGCGGGAGGGAGGAGCACAGATACGCAGTATTTT
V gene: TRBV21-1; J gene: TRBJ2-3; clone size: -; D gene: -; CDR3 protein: CASSSLVGGRAWADTQYF; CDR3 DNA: TGTGCCAGCAGCAGTCTGGTTGGCGGGAGGGCCTGGGCAGATACGCAGTATTTT
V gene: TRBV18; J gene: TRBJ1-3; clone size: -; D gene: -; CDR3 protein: CASSPRLAGNTIYF; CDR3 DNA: TGTGCCAGCTCACCGCGCCTGGCTGGAAACACCATATATTTT
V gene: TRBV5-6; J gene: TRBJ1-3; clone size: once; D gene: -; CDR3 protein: CASSLAGSGNTIYF; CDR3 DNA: TGTGCCAGCAGCCTCGCGGGGTCTGGAAACACCATATATTTT
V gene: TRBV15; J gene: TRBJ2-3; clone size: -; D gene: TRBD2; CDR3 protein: CATSRGNIAGATDTQYF; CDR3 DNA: TGTGCCACCAGCCGAGGGAACATAGCGGGAGCCACAGATACGCAGTATTTT
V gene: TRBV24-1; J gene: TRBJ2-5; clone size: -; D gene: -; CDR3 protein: CATSDLGTGSQETQYF; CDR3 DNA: TGTGCCACCAGTGATTTAGGCACGGGAAGTCAAGAGACCCAGTACTTC